A single sample is the source of the 28 T cell receptor beta chains below, sequenced in a study of Ad26.COV2.S vaccination and SARS-CoV-2 variants. The treatment denotes: roughly 19 received Ad26.COV2.S at low or high dose, single or two shots; about five received placebo; per-sample allocation not given. Samples were taken on day 63 after the first vaccine or placebo injection. Sequenced by immunoSEQ multiplex PCR; TCRdb stores in-frame clones only, minus some. The data hold about 440,000 clones, with roughly 87% observed a single time. The source material was peripheral blood, sampled in a trial of Ad26.COV2.S vaccine versus placebo. These TCRs come from a person aged 18 to 59 who received the Ad26.COV2.S COVID-19 vaccine or a placebo.

The rearrangement links TRBV6-6 to TRBJ2-3; 8 nucleotides align to TRBD2. J lost 8 bases, V lost 2 bases, and 6 bases had no gene match. The germline V gene has CDR1 MNHNY and CDR2 SVGAGI (reference sequence). CDR3 length: 14 residues. CDR3 coding DNA: TGTGCCAGCAGTTACAGCGGGGGCGGGGGTACGCAGTATTTT. It is translated as CASSYSGGGGTQYF.

This clone was detected only a few times. The rearrangement uses TRBV5-1 and TRBJ1-4; D is perhaps TRBD1 (5 bases). Per the germline V gene, CDR1 is SGHRS and CDR2 is YFSETQ. The CDR3 spans 18 residues. Trimming stripped 1 base from V and 5 bases from J, with 21 bases between. CDR3 sequence reads: CASSLWGTNVGSNEKLFF. The CDR3 DNA sequence: TGCGCCAGCAGCTTGTGGGGGACGAACGTCGGGTCCAATGAAAAACTGTTTTTT.

The chain uses TRBV27 and TRBJ2-1, with 15 bases aligning to TRBD2. Germline CDR1 and CDR2: MNHEY and SMNVEV (reference sequence). V shed 3 bases and J 6 bases; nucleotides not matched to a gene: 0. This CDR3 is built from 15 residues. CDR3 sequence reads: CASSLGLAGGNEQFF. CDR3 bases: TGTGCCAGCAGTTTGGGACTAGCGGGAGGCAATGAGCAGTTCTTC.

J is TRBJ1-1 and V is TRBV9; tentatively, D is TRBD1 (6 bases). Germline V lookup: CDR1 SGDLS, CDR2 YYNGEE. This CDR3 is 16 amino acids long. V was trimmed by 4 bases and J by 5 bases, leaving 21 bases between them. CDR3: CASSPVPSGEGTEAFF. CDR3 nucleotides: TGTGCCAGCAGCCCCGTCCCGTCAGGGGAAGGTACTGAAGCTTTCTTT.

The chain couples TRBV5-8 to TRBJ1-4; perhaps TRBD1 as D (5 bases). This CDR3 region has 15 residues. From germline, CDR1 is SGHTS and CDR2 YDEGEE. Trimming took off 4 bases at V and 6 bases at J, with 16 bases between the two ends. CDR3 nucleotides: TGTGCCAGCAGCCAAAGGGACGGCATACATGAAAAACTGTTTTTT. This codes for CASSQRDGIHEKLFF.

The V call is TRBV7-6, the J call TRBJ2-7; a weak D match, TRBD2 (6 bases). The V and J ends lost 5 bases and 5 bases respectively, with 16 bases between them. The germline V gene has CDR1 SGHVS and CDR2 FNYEAQ. CDR3 length: 14 residues. CDR3 DNA: TGTGCCAGCAGCGCGGGACTCCGGTCCCACGAGCAGTACTTC. Its translation is CASSAGLRSHEQYF.

The V and J genes are TRBV7-2 and TRBJ2-3; TRBD2 agrees at 14 bases. CDR1 SGHTA and CDR2 FQGNSA come from the germline V gene. Unmatched junction bases numbered 2, after V lost 5 bases and J lost 1 base. The CDR3 sequence is 16 residues long. CDR3 sequence: CASSRGLAGGTDTQYF. The CDR3 DNA sequence: TGTGCCAGCAGCAGGGGACTAGCGGGAGGCACAGATACGCAGTATTTT. The full variable domain, its missing parts supplied by reference TRBV7-2 and TRBJ2-3, is GAGVSQSPSNKVTEKGKDVELRCDPISGHTALYWYRQSLGQGLEFLIYFQGNSAPDKSGLPSDRFSAERTGGSVSTLTIQRTQQEDSAVYLCASSRGLAGGTDTQYFGPGTRLTVL.

This clone was observed once. The rearrangement joins TRBV3-1 (or the pseudogene TRBV3-2) to TRBJ2-3, with TRBD2 matching 10 bases. The CDR3 runs 16 residues. Looked up from germline, CDR1 is LGHDT and CDR2 is YNNKEL (reference sequence). J was trimmed by 3 bases and V by 2 bases; bases with no gene match: 5. The CDR3 DNA reads TGTGCCAGCAGCCAACGCTCTAGCGGGGGTACAGATACGCAGTATTTT. Translating it yields CASSQRSSGGTDTQYF.

This chain links TRBV7-9 with TRBJ2-5; D ambiguous. CDR1 is SEHNR and CDR2 is FQNEAQ in the germline V gene (reference sequence). Trimming cost V 1 base and J 4 bases, with 7 bases left between them. The CDR3 sequence is 13 residues long. The CDR3 spells CASSLGAAETQYF. CDR3 nucleotide sequence: TGTGCCAGCAGCTTAGGCGCAGCAGAGACCCAGTACTTC.

The gene calls are TRBV21-1 and TRBJ2-7. TRBV21-1 is a pseudogene locus. The CDR3 consists of 15 residues. In DNA, the CDR3 is TGTGCCAGCAGCAAAGCGAGAAAAGGAAACGGTGAGCAGTACTTC. This sequence encodes CASSKARKGNGEQYF.

This clone was recorded once. This chain connects TRBV2 to TRBJ2-1; TRBD1 agrees at 11 bases. Germline V CDR1 and CDR2: SNHLY, FYNNEI. This CDR3 comprises 14 residues. V gave up 6 bases and J gave up 9 bases; unmatched junction bases: 7. The CDR3 DNA sequence: TGTGCCAGCAGCCCCGGACAGGGGGCAATTGAGCAGTTCTTC. This translates into CASSPGQGAIEQFF.

This chain joins TRBV9 and TRBJ2-5; a possible D gene is TRBD2 (5 bases). This CDR3 region has 14 residues. Germline V CDR1 and CDR2: SGDLS, YYNGEE. Between the trimmed V and J ends, which lost 0 bases and 4 bases, there was a span of 10 bases. The CDR3 DNA sequence: TGTGCCAGCAGCGTAGCGTGGGCGGGAGAGACCCAGTACTTC. Translated, it gives CASSVAWAGETQYF.

This chain uses TRBV2 with TRBJ1-5; weak D call: TRBD1 (6 bases). The CDR3 covers 15 residues. CDR1 and CDR2 from the germline V gene are SNHLY and FYNNEI. V lost 6 bases and J lost 3, with 15 bases in between. The CDR3 spells CASRRPDRPNQPQHF. For the CDR3, the DNA is TGTGCCAGCAGGCGCCCGGACAGACCCAATCAGCCCCAGCATTTT.

The rearrangement links TRBV5-4 to TRBJ2-3, with TRBD2 matching over 8 bases. Germline lookup yields CDR1 SGHNT and CDR2 YYREEE (reference sequence). The CDR3 runs 16 residues. V shed 5 bases, J shed 6 bases, and the junction held 14 bases outside the gene matches. The CDR3 here is CASSVASGRPGDTQYF. The CDR3 region has the DNA TGTGCCAGCAGTGTTGCAAGCGGGAGACCCGGGGATACGCAGTATTTT.

The rearrangement links TRBV16 to TRBJ1-3; D gene uncertain. V lost 2 bases, J lost 0 bases, and 14 bases lay in between. CDR3 size: 17 residues. The germline gives CDR1 KGHSY, CDR2 FQNENV. In DNA, the CDR3 is TGTGCCAGCAGCCAACAATCCTCTATCTTCTCTGGAAACACCATATATTTT. Residues: CASSQQSSIFSGNTIYF.

V gene TRBV4-1 combines with J gene TRBJ2-3; a possible D gene is TRBD2 (6 bases). From germline, CDR1 is MGHRA and CDR2 YSYEKL. V lost 0 bases to trimming and J lost 11 bases, with 15 bases between them. The CDR3 contains 14 residues. In nucleotides, the CDR3 is TGCGCCAGCAGCCAAGAAGGAGGGGTGGCATTGCAGTATTTT. As protein: CASSQEGGVALQYF.

The gene calls are TRBV6-5 and TRBJ1-2; a weak D match, TRBD1 (5 bases). The V end lost 8 bases, the J end lost 3 bases, and 13 bases lay between the germline ends. The V gene's germline CDR1 is MNHEY and CDR2 SVGAGI. The CDR3 runs to 13 residues. CDR3 amino acids: CASQTGGYYGYTF. As DNA, the CDR3 is TGTGCCAGCCAAACGGGGGGATACTATGGCTACACCTTC.

The chain uses TRBV18 and TRBJ2-3; D is unclear. Germline-derived CDR1 and CDR2 are KGHSH and LQKENI. The CDR3 spans 12 residues. Trimming took 1 base from V and 7 from J, leaving 6 bases between them. CDR3: CASSPQGHTQYF. DNA of the CDR3: TGTGCCAGCTCACCACAGGGTCATACGCAGTATTTT. The variable domain in full, completed from reference TRBV18 and TRBJ2-3, reads NAGVMQNPRHLVRRRGQEARLRCSPMKGHSHVYWYRQLPEEGLKFMVYLQKENIIDESGMPKERFSAEFPKEGPSILRIQQVVRGDSAAYFCASSPQGHTQYFGPGTRLTVL.

The chain employs TRBV24-1 and TRBJ2-4; D perhaps matches TRBD2 (5 bases). There are 15 residues in the CDR3. CDR1 and CDR2 from the germline V gene are KGHDR and SFDVKD. Trimming removed 5 bases at V and 0 bases at J, with 10 bases between. CDR3 nucleotides: TGTGCCACCAGTGCCCTCGGGGAAGCCAAAAACATTCAGTACTTC. Translation gives CATSALGEAKNIQYF.

The chain has TRBV19 and TRBJ1-1; D unresolved. The CDR3 is 13 amino acids. Germline loops: CDR1 LNHDA, CDR2 SQIVND (reference sequence). The V end was cut by 8 bases, the J end by 0 bases, with 10 bases between. CDR3: CASGGRLNTEAFF. CDR3 coding DNA: TGTGCCAGTGGAGGACGGTTGAACACTGAAGCTTTCTTT.

V gene TRBV11-3 combines with J gene TRBJ2-3; D not certain. V shed 5 bases and J shed 6 bases, with 6 bases lying between them. There are 11 residues in the CDR3. The germline V gene has CDR1 SGHNT and CDR2 YENEEA. CDR3 in amino acids: CASSEPDTQYF. The DNA for the CDR3 is TGTGCCAGCAGCGAGCCGGATACGCAGTATTTT.

Worth noting for this clone: Other nucleotide sequences from this sample produce the same CDR3. The chain joins TRBV7-2 to TRBJ2-7, with 10 nucleotides matching TRBD1. After removal of 3 bases from V and 2 bases from J, the junction contained 1 base not matched to a gene. Germline assignment: CDR1 SGHTA and CDR2 FQGNSA. The CDR3 sequence is 14 residues long. In DNA, the CDR3 is TGTGCCAGCAGCTTGGACAGGGGGGCCTACGAGCAGTACTTC. Encoded protein: CASSLDRGAYEQYF. The full variable domain, with the rest looked up from reference TRBV7-2 and TRBJ2-7, is GAGVSQSPSNKVTEKGKDVELRCDPISGHTALYWYRQSLGQGLEFLIYFQGNSAPDKSGLPSDRFSAERTGGSVSTLTIQRTQQEDSAVYLCASSLDRGAYEQYFGPGTRLTVT.

The chain recombines TRBV18 with TRBJ2-2; a weak D match, TRBD2 (6 bases). The CDR3 loop spans 17 amino acids. Per the germline V gene, CDR1 is KGHSH and CDR2 is LQKENI. Trimming took off 1 base at V and 4 bases at J, with 16 bases between the two ends. In DNA, the CDR3 is TGTGCCAGCTCACCACGGCCCACCCCCGGGGGCACCGGGGAGCTGTTTTTT. Amino acids: CASSPRPTPGGTGELFF.

This clone is a singleton in its sample. This chain uses TRBV5-4 with TRBJ1-4; D unresolved. This CDR3 region has 14 residues. The germline V gene encodes CDR1 SGHNT and CDR2 YYREEE (reference sequence). Trimming cost V 1 base and J 2 bases, with 6 bases left between them. CDR3 nucleotide sequence: TGTGCCAGCAGCTTGAGGCAGACTAATGAAAAACTGTTTTTT. Translation gives CASSLRQTNEKLFF.

The genes are TRBV24-1 and TRBJ2-7; D remains ambiguous. Per the germline V gene, CDR1 is KGHDR and CDR2 is SFDVKD. V was clipped by 3 bases and J by 2 bases, with 16 bases between them. The length of the CDR3 is 16 residues. CDR3 bases: TGTGCCACCAGTGATCAGGACGCTAGACATACCTACGAGCAGTACTTC. Translation: CATSDQDARHTYEQYF.

In its sample, this clone was seen once. V usage is TRBV7-8 and J usage is TRBJ2-1; a weak D match, TRBD1 (5 bases). V was trimmed by 1 base and J by 4 bases, leaving 11 bases between them. Germline loops: CDR1 SGHVS, CDR2 FQNEAQ. The CDR3 has 15 residues. The CDR3 region has the DNA TGTGCCAGCAGCTTAGTCGGCAGGGAATACAATGAGCAGTTCTTC. As protein: CASSLVGREYNEQFF.

The chain uses TRBV3-1 (or the pseudogene TRBV3-2) and TRBJ2-5; 9 positions agree with TRBD1. In germline, CDR1 is LGHDT, CDR2 YNNKEL (reference sequence). Germline trimming cut 0 bases from V and 13 bases from J; bases unmatched to any gene: 3. The CDR3 is 12 residues long. The chain's CDR3 is CASSQDPGQGYF. The CDR3 nucleotides are TGTGCCAGCAGCCAAGATCCGGGACAGGGGTACTTC.

This rearrangement joins TRBV6-5 to TRBJ2-1; D is perhaps TRBD2 (5 bases). Deletions cut 10 bases from V and 12 bases from J, with 13 bases between. Germline lookup yields CDR1 MNHEY and CDR2 SVGAGI. The CDR3 runs 10 residues. DNA for the CDR3: TGTGCCACCGGGAAAGGGTGGCAGTTCTTC. Protein product: CATGKGWQFF.